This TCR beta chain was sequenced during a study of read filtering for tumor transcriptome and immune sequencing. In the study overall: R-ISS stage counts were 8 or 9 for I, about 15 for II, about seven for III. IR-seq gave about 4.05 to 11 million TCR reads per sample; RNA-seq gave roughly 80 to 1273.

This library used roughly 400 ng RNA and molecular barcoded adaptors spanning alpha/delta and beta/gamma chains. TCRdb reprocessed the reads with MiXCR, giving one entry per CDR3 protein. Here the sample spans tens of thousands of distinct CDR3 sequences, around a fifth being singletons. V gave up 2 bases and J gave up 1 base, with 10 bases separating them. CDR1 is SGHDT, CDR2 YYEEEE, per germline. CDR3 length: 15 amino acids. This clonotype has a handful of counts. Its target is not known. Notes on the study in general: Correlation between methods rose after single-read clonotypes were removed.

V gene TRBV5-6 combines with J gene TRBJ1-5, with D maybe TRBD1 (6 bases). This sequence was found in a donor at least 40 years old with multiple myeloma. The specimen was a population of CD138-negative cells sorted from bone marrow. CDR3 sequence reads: CASSLTGKSNQPQHF. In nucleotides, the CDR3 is TGTGCCAGCAGCTTAACAGGGAAGAGCAATCAGCCCCAGCATTTT.